This T cell receptor (beta chain) comes out of a study of T cell changes during pregnancy in multiple sclerosis. V was pared by 4 bases and J by 4 bases, with 16 bases between. The germline V gene has CDR1 SGHTA and CDR2 FQGNSA. CDR3 length: 15 amino acids. This clone was observed a few times. Sequencing used immunoSEQ multiplex PCR; TCRdb keeps in-frame clones, though not all of them. The sample includes 90,000 to 120,000 clones, approximately 93% of them seen just once. The starting material was peripheral blood, obtained after pregnancy. The rearrangement uses TRBV7-2 and TRBJ1-2; TRBD1 might be the D (6 bases). The sequence came from a female donor with multiple sclerosis, enrolled in a pregnancy study. CDR3 in DNA: TGTGCCAGCAGCTCATTAAACAGGGATGGCTATGGCTACACCTTC. Translated: CASSSLNRDGYGYTF.